These T cell receptor beta chains were read from a single sample in a study of blood T cell repertoires in COVID-19. TCRdb keeps only in-frame clones here, not all; method: immunoSEQ multiplex PCR. The repertoire has about 110,000 clones, 80% to 90% of them found once; the top ten carry 0.88%. Sequencing was done on a sample of peripheral blood. The receptors derive from a woman aged 45-65 years with active or convalescent COVID-19. Each CDR3 is given with its conserved first and last residue. The order of the fields is D gene, J gene, clone size, V gene, CDR3 protein, CDR3 DNA. D genes are given only for firm matches. Clone size appears in some rows only: once, few, many, or a class for an expanded clone.

>TRBD2|TRBJ2-7|.|TRBV5-4
CASSPGTSATSNEQYF
TGTGCCAGCAGCCCGGGGACTAGCGCGACGTCTAACGAGCAGTACTTC
>TRBD2|TRBJ2-1|.|TRBV10-2
CASSDLAGRSSYNEQFF
TGCGCCAGCAGTGACCTAGCGGGACGGAGCTCCTACAATGAGCAGTTCTTC
>.|TRBJ1-4|.|TRBV4-2
CASSPQGRDEKLFF
TGTGCCAGCAGCCCCCAGGGGAGAGATGAAAAACTGTTTTTT
>.|TRBJ1-2|.|TRBV27
CASSHLRGRARYGYTF
TGTGCCAGCAGTCACCTGCGGGGCAGGGCCAGGTATGGCTACACCTTC
>TRBD1|TRBJ2-1|.|TRBV5-1
CASRSGTGGFNEQFF
TGCGCCAGCAGGAGTGGGACAGGGGGGTTCAATGAGCAGTTCTTC
>.|TRBJ2-5|.|TRBV5-4
CASSFLPASRETQYF
TGTGCCAGCAGCTTTTTACCGGCCTCTAGAGAGACCCAGTACTTC
>TRBD1|TRBJ2-1|.|TRBV30
CAWTPGQGAIEQFF
TGTGCCTGGACCCCGGGACAGGGGGCAATTGAGCAGTTCTTC
>.|TRBJ1-5|.|TRBV4-1
CASSQDWARWGNQPQHF
TGCGCCAGCAGCCAAGATTGGGCCCGGTGGGGCAATCAGCCCCAGCATTTT
>.|TRBJ2-7|once|TRBV12-1
CASSTLAGATSYEQYF
TGTGCCAGCTCGACCTTAGCGGGAGCGACCTCCTACGAGCAGTACTTC
>.|TRBJ1-5|.|TRBV28
CATLQGNQPQHF
TGTGCCACCTTACAGGGAAATCAGCCCCAGCATTTT
>.|TRBJ2-3|.|TRBV18
CASSPESVGPAGGGQYF
TGTGCCAGCTCACCAGAATCAGTGGGCCCTGCAGGGGGAGGGCAGTATTTT
>.|TRBJ2-7|.|TRBV4-1
CASSQESAGAYEQYF
TGCGCCAGCAGCCAAGAGTCGGCAGGTGCCTACGAGCAGTACTTC
>.|TRBJ2-3|.|TRBV7-2
CASSLVGTPGNTQYF
TGTGCCAGCAGCTTAGTAGGGACTCCTGGAAATACGCAGTATTTT
>.|TRBJ2-5|.|TRBV6-5
CASSMTGSQETQYF
TGTGCCAGCAGTATGACAGGCTCGCAAGAGACCCAGTACTTC
>.|TRBJ2-7|.|TRBV2
CASSEGRPNEQYF
TGTGCCAGCAGTGAGGGCAGGCCCAACGAGCAGTACTTC
>TRBD2|TRBJ2-5|.|TRBV5-1
CASRPGLAGGPWGEETQYF
TGCGCCAGCCGCCCCGGACTAGCGGGAGGGCCATGGGGTGAGGAGACCCAGTACTTC
>.|TRBJ2-7|once|TRBV7-9
CASSLEFHYEQYF
TGTGCCAGCAGCTTAGAATTCCACTACGAGCAGTACTTC
>TRBD2|TRBJ2-1|.|TRBV24-1
CATSDSGTSGRGEQFF
TGTGCCACCAGTGACTCCGGGACTAGCGGACGGGGTGAGCAGTTCTTC
>.|TRBJ2-2|.|TRBV27
CASSLTPPDILPNTGELFF
TGTGCCAGCAGTTTAACCCCGCCTGACATATTACCTAACACCGGGGAGCTGTTTTTT
>.|TRBJ1-1|.|TRBV5-1
CASSLAVSTEAFF
TGCGCCAGCAGCTTGGCGGTGTCTACTGAAGCTTTCTTT
>.|TRBJ2-4|.|TRBV12-3/TRBV12-4
CASSFVENIQYF
TGTGCCAGCAGTTTCGTAGAAAACATTCAGTACTTC
>.|TRBJ2-7|.|TRBV9
CASSVTSGAYEQYF
TGTGCCAGCAGCGTAACATCAGGGGCCTACGAGCAGTACTTC
>.|TRBJ1-5|once|TRBV24-1
CATSGGGQPQHF
TGTGCCACCAGTGGCGGGGGGCAGCCCCAGCATTTT
>.|TRBJ2-1|.|TRBV24-1
CATSDPPRRGNEQFF
TGTGCCACCAGTGACCCCCCGAGGAGGGGCAATGAGCAGTTCTTC
>.|TRBJ2-1|.|TRBV25-1
CATSQGSGTYNEQFF
TGTGCCACCTCCCAGGGTAGCGGAACCTACAATGAGCAGTTCTTC
>TRBD2|TRBJ2-1|.|TRBV4-2
CASSPRLAGEIHNEQFF
TGTGCCAGCAGCCCGAGACTAGCGGGAGAAATCCACAATGAGCAGTTCTTC
>TRBD1|TRBJ2-5|.|TRBV6-2/TRBV6-3
CASSHHRDRVAVGETQYF
TGTGCCAGCAGCCACCACAGGGACAGGGTAGCCGTTGGAGAGACCCAGTACTTC
>TRBD2|TRBJ2-7|.|TRBV4-2
CASSQEGSGRFDEQYF
TGTGCCAGCAGCCAAGAAGGTAGCGGGAGATTTGACGAGCAGTACTTC
>.|TRBJ2-5|.|TRBV5-1
CASSPQLPETQYF
TGCGCCAGCAGCCCCCAACTGCCAGAGACCCAGTACTTC
>TRBD2|TRBJ2-1|.|TRBV9
CASSVGGGGYNEQFF
TGTGCCAGCAGCGTAGGGGGCGGGGGTTACAATGAGCAGTTCTTC
>.|TRBJ1-1|.|TRBV6-5
CASTATGGFNTEAFF
TGTGCCAGCACCGCGACGGGGGGGTTTAACACTGAAGCTTTCTTT
>TRBD1|TRBJ1-1|.|TRBV10-3
CAISEMATGGRAFF
TGTGCCATCAGTGAGATGGCTACAGGGGGCCGGGCTTTCTTT
>TRBD2|TRBJ2-3|.|TRBV3-1/TRBV3-2
CASSQDGAGGPLRADTQYF
TGTGCCAGCAGCCAAGACGGAGCGGGAGGTCCCCTCCGGGCAGATACGCAGTATTTT
>TRBD1|TRBJ2-7|.|TRBV18
CASSPPGTGLHEQYF
TGTGCCAGCTCCCCGCCAGGGACAGGGCTACACGAGCAGTACTTC
>TRBD1|TRBJ1-1|.|TRBV7-2
CASSSGGWTEAFF
TGTGCCAGCAGCTCAGGGGGATGGACTGAAGCTTTCTTT
>.|TRBJ1-1|.|TRBV28
CASRMTVNTEAFF
TGTGCCAGCAGAATGACAGTGAACACTGAAGCTTTCTTT
>TRBD2|TRBJ2-5|.|TRBV19
CASSIRTSAGETQYF
TGTGCCAGTAGTATCCGGACTAGCGCGGGGGAGACCCAGTACTTC
>TRBD2|TRBJ2-1|.|TRBV2
CASSVQGLAGNEQFF
TGTGCCAGCAGCGTCCAGGGACTAGCGGGTAATGAGCAGTTCTTC
>.|TRBJ2-7|.|TRBV7-8
CASSAQRRQGQNEQYF
TGTGCCAGCAGCGCCCAACGTAGGCAGGGTCAGAACGAGCAGTACTTC
>.|TRBJ1-5|.|TRBV28
CASTLGGGREQPQHF
TGTGCCAGCACCCTGGGTGGGGGTCGGGAGCAGCCCCAGCATTTT
>.|TRBJ2-2|.|TRBV5-4
CASSLRTGNTGELFF
TGTGCCAGCAGCTTGCGCACAGGGAACACCGGGGAGCTGTTTTTT
>TRBD1|TRBJ2-3|.|TRBV11-3
CASRLGQADTDTQYF
TGTGCCAGCCGGTTAGGACAGGCAGACACAGATACGCAGTATTTT
>.|TRBJ1-1|.|TRBV6-5
CASSYSKRMNTEAFF
TGTGCCAGCAGTTACTCGAAGCGGATGAACACTGAAGCTTTCTTT
>TRBD2|TRBJ2-5|once|TRBV24-1
CATSDPRLAGTQETQYF
TGTGCCACCAGTGATCCTAGACTAGCGGGGACGCAAGAGACCCAGTACTTC
>.|TRBJ1-1|.|TRBV5-6
CASSLVAVNTEAFF
TGTGCCAGCAGCTTGGTGGCCGTGAACACTGAAGCTTTCTTT
>TRBD1|TRBJ2-1|.|TRBV4-3
CASSHVTAGTDYSLHYNEQFF
TGCGCCAGCAGCCACGTAACCGCCGGGACAGATTATAGCCTTCACTACAATGAGCAGTTCTTC
>TRBD1|TRBJ1-5|.|TRBV28
CASRAGTGGIGNQPQHF
TGTGCCAGCAGAGCAGGGACAGGGGGCATTGGCAATCAGCCCCAGCATTTT
>.|TRBJ1-2|.|TRBV28
CASSRPQVNYGYTF
TGTGCCAGCAGTCGCCCCCAGGTTAACTATGGCTACACCTTC
>.|TRBJ1-3|.|TRBV6-1
CASSDNGYEGNTIYF
TGTGCCAGCAGTGATAACGGGTACGAAGGAAACACCATATATTTT
>TRBD2|TRBJ2-4|.|TRBV14
CASSQDLGASGTNIQYF
TGTGCCAGCAGCCAAGATCTTGGAGCTAGCGGGACGAACATTCAGTACTTC
>TRBD2|TRBJ2-1|once|TRBV5-6
CASSLWSGRASYEQFF
TGTGCCAGCAGCTTGTGGAGCGGGAGGGCCTCGTATGAGCAGTTCTTC
>TRBD2|TRBJ2-3|.|TRBV7-2
CASSLAAGADTQYF
TGTGCCAGCAGCTTAGCGGCGGGAGCAGATACGCAGTATTTT
>.|TRBJ2-6|.|TRBV4-1
CASSQGVTGHSSGANVLTF
TGCGCCAGCAGCCAAGGAGTGACAGGACATTCCTCTGGGGCCAACGTCCTGACTTTC
>.|TRBJ1-2|.|TRBV4-3
CASSQGGGGNYGYTF
TGCGCCAGCAGCCAAGGTGGGGGGGGTAACTATGGCTACACCTTC
>.|TRBJ2-4|.|TRBV28
CASRSRTENIQYF
TGTGCCAGCAGATCTAGGACAGAAAACATTCAGTACTTC
>TRBD1|TRBJ1-5|.|TRBV28
CASSRTDRVRGYSNQPQHF
TGTGCCAGCAGTCGAACCGACAGGGTAAGGGGCTATAGCAATCAGCCCCAGCATTTT
>.|TRBJ2-2|once|TRBV29-1
CSVEQKNTGELFF
TGCAGCGTTGAACAGAAGAACACCGGGGAGCTGTTTTTT
>.|TRBJ2-3|.|TRBV24-1
CATSALRVQGAPDTQYF
TGTGCCACCAGTGCCCTTAGGGTACAGGGCGCGCCAGATACGCAGTATTTT
>.|TRBJ1-5|once|TRBV4-3
CASSQTRRENQPQHF
TGCGCCAGCAGCCAAACAAGGAGGGAGAATCAGCCCCAGCATTTT